This T cell receptor (beta chain) derives from a study of T cells in women clearing cervical HPV infection. Repertoires were generated with immunoSEQ multiplex PCR, while TCRdb's copy carries only in-frame clones and drops some. Its table records fewer than 35,000 clones. This sequence originates from a woman between 18 and 70 years old with a cervical HPV16 infection that either progressed to CIN3+ or cleared (not recorded which). The source material was blood buffy coat.

CDR3 amino acids: CASSQGLAGSAYEQYF. Incomplete CDR3 DNA: TGCGCCAGCAGCCAAGGACTAGCGGGATCTGCCTACGAG. The chain recombines TRBV4-1 with TRBJ2-7; 11 nucleotides match TRBD2. The read comes to an end 3 residues before the CDR3 does, leaving the germline J gene to fill in the end. The CDR3 sequence is 16 residues long. V dropped 1 base and J dropped 2; count of bases not matched to a gene: 4. Germline CDR1 reads MGHRA; CDR2 reads YSYEKL.